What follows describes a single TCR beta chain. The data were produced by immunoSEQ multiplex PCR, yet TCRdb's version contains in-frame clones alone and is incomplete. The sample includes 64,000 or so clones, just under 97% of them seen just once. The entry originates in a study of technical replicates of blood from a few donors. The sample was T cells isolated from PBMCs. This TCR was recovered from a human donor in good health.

CDR3 nucleotide sequence: TGTGCCAGTACCCCTGGAGCGGGAGGGACAGCGGGGGCCAACGTCCTGACTTTC. As protein: CASTPGAGGTAGANVLTF. The chain links TRBV19 to TRBJ2-6, with 10 bases matching TRBD2. Germline V CDR1 and CDR2: LNHDA, SQIVND (reference sequence). The V segment lost 7 bases and the J segment 4 bases; nucleotides outside the gene matches: 13. The CDR3 contains 18 residues.